These 25 T cell receptor beta chains share one sample of origin, sequenced in a study of T cells in Graves' hyperthyroidism and ophthalmopathy. Amplification targeted TCR beta CDR3 regions from RNA transcripts. TCR CDR3 regions were first amplified by RT-PCR with HTBI primers. Using its own MiXCR run on the multiplex PCR reads, TCRdb lists one record per CDR3 protein. The data contain 620,000 or so distinct CDR3 sequences, about 14% of them singletons. Sample: blood. The receptors stem from a woman aged 50 to 60 with Graves' ophthalmopathy.

Concerning this clonotype itself: The junction does not match germline at one end; this may be a read error. The chain employs TRBV5-1 and TRBJ2-5, with TRBD1 matching 10 bases. CDR3 length: 15 amino acids. Per the germline V gene, CDR1 is SGHRS and CDR2 is YFSETQ. The DNA for the CDR3 is TGCGCCAGCAGCTCCAGACAGGGGGCAATGGAGACCCTGTACTTC. It specifies CASSSRQGAMETLYF.

This clonotype was found many times. The V and J genes are TRBV6-1 and TRBJ2-5, with TRBD2 matching over 12 bases. This CDR3 contains 15 residues. The germline V gene encodes CDR1 MNHNS and CDR2 SASEGT. After removal of 7 bases from V and 5 bases from J, the junction contained 8 bases not matched to a gene. CDR3 loop: CASTLAGGPGETQYF. In DNA form, the CDR3 reads TGTGCCAGCACCCTAGCGGGAGGGCCCGGGGAGACCCAGTACTTC.

This clonotype was detected ten times or more. The V call is TRBV7-2, the J call TRBJ2-1; 14 bases line up with TRBD2. There are 16 residues in the CDR3. V lost 5 bases, J lost 13 bases, and 13 bases stayed unmatched. The germline gives CDR1 SGHTA, CDR2 FQGNSA. CDR3 nucleotide sequence: TGTGCCAGCAGCAAGCGACTAGCGGGAGGGCCGGATTACCAGTTCTTC. Translation: CASSKRLAGGPDYQFF.

V gene TRBV6-1 combines with J gene TRBJ1-1, with a tentative D call TRBD1 (6 bases). Germline lookup yields CDR1 MNHNS and CDR2 SASEGT. Trimming removed 7 bases from V and 1 base from J, with 13 bases in between. The CDR3 consists of 14 residues. The CDR3 nucleotides read TGTGCCAGCAAAGACAGGACGGGGAACACTGAAGCTTTCTTT. This encodes CASKDRTGNTEAFF.

The chain uses TRBV19 and TRBJ2-3; 8 nucleotides align to TRBD2. The CDR3 is 15 amino acids. Germline values: CDR1 LNHDA, CDR2 SQIVND (reference sequence). The J segment lost 2 bases and the V segment lost 10 bases, leaving 11 bases of the junction unmatched. In nucleotides, the CDR3 is TGTGCCACCCGATTTAGCGGGACTAACACAGATACGCAGTATTTT. Protein product: CATRFSGTNTDTQYF. The full variable domain, its missing parts supplied by reference TRBV19 and TRBJ2-3, is DGGITQSPKYLFRKEGQNVTLSCEQNLNHDAMYWYRQDPGQGLRLIYYSQIVNDFQKGDIAEGYSVSREKKESFPLTVTSAQKNPTAFYLCATRFSGTNTDTQYFGPGTRLTVL.

This chain joins TRBV7-9 and TRBJ1-5; 9 positions agree with TRBD1. V lost 4 bases and J lost 3; bases outside the gene matches: 4. Germline values: CDR1 SEHNR, CDR2 FQNEAQ (reference sequence). The CDR3 contains 15 residues. The CDR3 bases are TGTGCCAGCAGCTGGGACAGGGACCCCAATCAGCCCCAGCATTTT. Its translation: CASSWDRDPNQPQHF.

This clonotype was picked up many times. The genes are TRBV7-2 and TRBJ1-5, with unresolved D. Germline CDR1 and CDR2: SGHTA and FQGNSA. The V end lost 1 base, the J end lost 7 bases, and 11 bases lay between the germline ends. This CDR3 is 14 amino acids long. The CDR3 DNA sequence: TGTGCCAGCAGCTTAGGGCCGGCGGGGCAGCCCCAGCATTTT. Translating it yields CASSLGPAGQPQHF.

This clonotype was counted many times. The chain joins TRBV5-1 to TRBJ1-1, with D perhaps TRBD1 (6 bases). Germline assignment: CDR1 SGHRS and CDR2 YFSETQ. V gave up 1 base and J gave up 4 bases, with 20 bases separating them. The CDR3 covers 17 residues. The CDR3 nucleotides are TGCGCCAGCAGCTTGTTTCCGGGCAGGGGAAGGTCCACTGAAGCTTTCTTT. It encodes CASSLFPGRGRSTEAFF.

This clonotype was picked up many times. The V and J genes are TRBV30 and TRBJ2-3, with D unresolved. Germline lookup yields CDR1 GTSNPN and CDR2 SVGIG (reference sequence). CDR3 length: 13 amino acids. V lost 6 bases and J 6 bases, leaving 16 bases between the germline ends. The CDR3 sequence: CACLGPDGDTQYF. The CDR3 DNA reads TGTGCCTGCCTGGGTCCCGATGGGGATACGCAGTATTTT.

The sample holds many counts of this clonotype. This chain joins TRBV20-1 and TRBJ2-7; TRBD1 matches at 7 bases. The germline V gene encodes CDR1 DFQATT and CDR2 SNEGSKA (reference sequence). J was trimmed by 1 base and V by 0 bases; bases with no gene match: 0. The CDR3 is 13 residues long. CDR3 sequence (DNA): TGCAGTGCTAGAGAGACAGGGTCCTACGAGCAGTACTTC. It encodes CSARETGSYEQYF.

This clonotype was detected many times. The J gene is TRBJ1-1, the V gene TRBV12-3 or TRBV12-4, with D uncertain. The V gene lost 5 bases and the J gene lost 1 base, with 8 bases spanning the gap. The CDR3 length is 13 residues. In DNA form, the CDR3 reads TGTGCCAGCAGTCGAACGGGGAACACTGAAGCTTTCTTT. As protein: CASSRTGNTEAFF.

The table lists this clonotype with a few counts. V and J are TRBV27 and TRBJ1-2; the D is unclear. V lost 2 bases to trimming and J lost 5 bases, with 12 bases between them. Germline lookup yields CDR1 MNHEY and CDR2 SMNVEV (reference sequence). CDR3 length: 14 residues. CDR3 sequence: CASSLNGFRYGYTF. In DNA form, the CDR3 reads TGTGCCAGCAGTTTAAACGGATTTCGATATGGCTACACCTTC.

This clonotype has at least ten counts. The V and J genes are TRBV2 and TRBJ2-1; 12 positions match TRBD2. Germline V gene lookup returns CDR1 SNHLY and CDR2 FYNNEI. Trimming removed 6 bases from V and 1 base from J; junction bases left unmatched: 4. The CDR3 is 16 amino acids. In nucleotides, the CDR3 is TGTGCCAGCAGACTAGCGGGAGGCCGTTCCTACAATGAGCAGTTCTTC. This translates into CASRLAGGRSYNEQFF.

This clonotype was seen many times. The CDR3 region has the DNA TGTGCCAGCTTGCTCTCGGGTGAACTAGACGGCTACGAGCAGTACTTC. It is translated as CASLLSGELDGYEQYF. This sequence joins TRBV18 and TRBJ2-7; tentatively, D is TRBD2 (5 bases). The CDR3 has 16 amino acids. Trimming stripped 7 bases from V and 3 bases from J, with 22 bases between. The germline V gene has CDR1 KGHSH and CDR2 LQKENI. Full variable domain (missing parts from reference TRBV18 and TRBJ2-7): NAGVMQNPRHLVRRRGQEARLRCSPMKGHSHVYWYRQLPEEGLKFMVYLQKENIIDESGMPKERFSAEFPKEGPSILRIQQVVRGDSAAYFCASLLSGELDGYEQYFGPGTRLTVT.

The V gene is TRBV7-9, the J gene TRBJ1-1, with TRBD1 identical over 8 bases. The CDR3 is 14 residues long. The germline CDR1 and CDR2 sequences are SEHNR and FQNEAQ (reference sequence). V dropped 6 bases and J dropped 5; count of bases not matched to a gene: 8. The DNA of the CDR3 is TGTGCCAGCAGGCAACAGGGGGTGAGGACTGAAGCTTTCTTT. This codes for CASRQQGVRTEAFF. Combining the CDR3 with reference TRBV7-9 and TRBJ1-1 gives the whole variable domain DTGVSQNPRHKITKRGQNVTFRCDPISEHNRLYWYRQTLGQGPEFLTYFQNEAQLEKSRLLSDRFSAERPKGSFSTLEIQRTEQGDSAMYLCASRQQGVRTEAFFGQGTRLTVV.

This clonotype was recorded many times. Here the CDR3 reads CASSPGQITDTQYF. The CDR3 coding sequence is TGCGCCAGCAGCCCAGGACAGATCACAGATACGCAGTATTTT. The chain carries TRBV5-1 and TRBJ2-3; possible D gene TRBD1, 6 bases. V was clipped by 4 bases and J by 2 bases, with 11 bases between them. Germline-derived CDR1 and CDR2 are SGHRS and YFSETQ. CDR3 size: 14 residues.

V is TRBV5-1 and J is TRBJ1-1, with no clear D. This CDR3 is 15 amino acids long. Trimming removed 1 base from V and 1 base from J, with 11 bases in between. Germline V gives CDR1 SGHRS, CDR2 YFSETQ. In DNA form, the CDR3 reads TGCGCCAGCAGCTTGTTGGGTCCGCCGAACACTGAAGCTTTCTTT. Translation: CASSLLGPPNTEAFF. Full variable domain (outside the CDR3, taken from reference TRBV5-1 and TRBJ1-1): KAGVTQTPRYLIKTRGQQVTLSCSPISGHRSVSWYQQTPGQGLQFLFEYFSETQRNKGNFPGRFSGRQFSNSRSEMNVSTLELGDSALYLCASSLLGPPNTEAFFGQGTRLTVV.

In this sample, this clonotype turned up many times. This chain connects TRBV27 to TRBJ2-3, with D unresolved. CDR3 length equals 18 residues. Trimming removed 3 bases at V and 4 bases at J, with 23 bases between. CDR1 is MNHEY and CDR2 is SMNVEV in the germline V gene (reference sequence). CDR3 nucleotide sequence: TGTGCCAGCAGTTTTTCCCCCGGTCTAGGGTTTCGCTCAGATACGCAGTATTTT. It specifies CASSFSPGLGFRSDTQYF.

This clonotype was recorded at least ten times. This rearrangement joins TRBV13 to TRBJ2-1; D possibly corresponds to TRBD2 (6 bases). The V gene lost 5 bases and the J gene lost 3 bases, with 17 bases spanning the gap. This CDR3 contains 16 residues. Germline V gives CDR1 PRHDT, CDR2 FYEKMQ (reference sequence). The CDR3: CASSRRLLGGYNEQFF. CDR3 DNA sequence: TGTGCCAGCAGCCGTAGACTCCTCGGGGGCTACAATGAGCAGTTCTTC.

This clonotype appeared many times. This rearrangement joins TRBV15 to TRBJ2-3; 11 bases are shared with TRBD1. Germline V CDR1 and CDR2: LNHNV, YYDKDF (reference sequence). CDR3 size: 15 residues. The junction had 0 bases not matched to a gene; V was cut back by 0 bases and J by 4 bases. CDR3 sequence (DNA): TGTGCCACCAGCAGAGAGGGACAGGGGGCAGATACGCAGTATTTT. The encoded protein is CATSREGQGADTQYF.

This clonotype appeared many times. This rearrangement joins TRBV19 to TRBJ2-7, with 8 bases lining up with TRBD1. CDR3 size: 16 residues. CDR1 is LNHDA and CDR2 is SQIVND in the germline V gene (reference sequence). Unmatched junction bases numbered 11, after V lost 4 bases and J lost 3 bases. For the CDR3, the DNA is TGTGCCAGTAGTAGGTTAGAAGGACAGGGCCGCTACGAGCAGTACTTC. This gives the protein CASSRLEGQGRYEQYF. Full variable domain (rest looked up from reference TRBV19 and TRBJ2-7): DGGITQSPKYLFRKEGQNVTLSCEQNLNHDAMYWYRQDPGQGLRLIYYSQIVNDFQKGDIAEGYSVSREKKESFPLTVTSAQKNPTAFYLCASSRLEGQGRYEQYFGPGTRLTVT.

This clonotype was observed many times. The V gene is TRBV6-2 or TRBV6-3, the J gene TRBJ1-1; a weak D match, TRBD1 (5 bases). The V gene lost 4 bases and the J gene lost 0 bases, with 15 bases spanning the gap. Germline loops: CDR1 MNHEY, CDR2 SVGEGT. This CDR3 comprises 16 residues. This CDR3 reads CASSSPTEGLNTEAFF. CDR3 bases: TGTGCCAGCAGTTCCCCCACGGAGGGGTTGAACACTGAAGCTTTCTTT.

This clonotype came up a few times. This chain uses TRBV20-1 with TRBJ1-1, with TRBD1 matching 11 bases. Germline V gene sequence: CDR1 DFQATT, CDR2 SNEGSKA (reference sequence). The CDR3 length is 19 residues. The trim removed 0 bases at V and 0 bases at J, leaving 12 bases unmatched. DNA for the CDR3: TGCAGTGCTAGAGATACCCGCCGGACAGGGGGCTATTTGAACACTGAAGCTTTCTTT. Its protein is CSARDTRRTGGYLNTEAFF.

About this clonotype itself: Germline is not matched at one junction end, which may reflect a read error. V usage is TRBV11-2 and J usage is TRBJ2-1; D gene unclear. From germline, CDR1 is SGHAT and CDR2 FQNNGV. The CDR3 runs 14 residues. CDR3 sequence (DNA): TGTGCCAGCGGCTTAGGTGGCAAGCCTTATGAGCAGTTCTTC. Protein sequence: CASGLGGKPYEQFF.

The chain joins TRBV12-3 or TRBV12-4 to TRBJ2-5; D is uncertain. V lost 2 bases and J lost 3, with 7 bases in between. The CDR3 spans 13 residues. DNA of the CDR3: TGTGCCAGCAGTTTAATAAGGGAAGAGACCCAGTACTTC. Protein: CASSLIREETQYF.